The source of this T cell receptor (beta chain) is a study of cytomegalovirus exposure and HLA in healthy donors. Whole-study findings and limits: Specific recognition of CMV antigens was confirmed in vitro for a few chains (all CMV-associated).

13 Jbeta primers and 60 Vbeta primers were used for the PCR. Sequenced by immunoSEQ multiplex PCR; TCRdb stores in-frame clones only, minus some. Here the sample spans around 150,000 clones, almost 85% being singletons. V was pared by 6 bases and J by 8 bases, with 4 bases of the junction left unmatched. CDR3 size: 12 residues. CDR1 and CDR2 (germline): SNHLY, FYNNEI. This clone was seen a handful of times. The antigen is undetermined. The chain carries TRBV2 and TRBJ1-2, with TRBD1 matching 9 bases. The specimen sequenced was PBMCs. The receptor was isolated from a man between 25 and 39 years old in good health and CMV-seropositive. The CDR3 bases are TGTGCCAGCAGCAGGACAGGGGCGGGCTACACCTTC. Translating it yields CASSRTGAGYTF.